Presented here are 23 T cell receptor beta chains from one specimen sequenced in a study of cytomegalovirus exposure and HLA in healthy donors. TCRdb keeps only in-frame clones here, not all; method: immunoSEQ multiplex PCR. The profile covers fewer than 400,000 clones, with roughly 89% appearing a single time and 0.65% to 0.85% taken by the ten largest. The sample was PBMCs. Every receptor here comes from a woman in her late teens or twenties in good health and CMV-seronegative.

V and J are TRBV4-1 and TRBJ2-2, with TRBD2 as a possible D gene (6 bases). Germline V gene lookup returns CDR1 MGHRA and CDR2 YSYEKL. With 4 bases removed from V and 3 bases from J, the gap between germline ends came to 18 bases. The length of the CDR3 is 17 residues. The CDR3 protein is CASSPTGTSGDTGELFF. The CDR3 DNA follows: TGCGCCAGCAGCCCGACCGGGACCTCGGGAGACACCGGGGAGCTGTTTTTT.

V is TRBV4-2 and J is TRBJ2-1; 12 bases are a match to TRBD2. J was trimmed by 7 bases and V by 0 bases; bases with no gene match: 4. CDR3 length equals 16 residues. Germline CDR1 LGHNA, CDR2 YNFKEQ. The CDR3 reads CASSQETSGSGNEQFF. CDR3 in DNA: TGTGCCAGCAGCCAAGAGACTAGCGGGAGCGGGAATGAGCAGTTCTTC.

The gene calls are TRBV4-1 and TRBJ2-7; 10 nucleotides line up with TRBD2. The germline gives CDR1 MGHRA, CDR2 YSYEKL. V dropped 1 base and J dropped 3; count of bases not matched to a gene: 6. There are 16 residues in the CDR3. CDR3 in amino acids: CASSQAVAGGIYEQYF. CDR3 in DNA: TGCGCCAGCAGCCAAGCCGTAGCGGGAGGTATCTACGAGCAGTACTTC.

The genes are TRBV7-2 and TRBJ2-1, with 10 bases that match TRBD1. The germline CDR1 and CDR2 sequences are SGHTA and FQGNSA. V lost 5 bases, J lost 4 bases, and 5 bases stayed unmatched. The CDR3 contains 15 residues. The CDR3 spells CASSRVGQGYNEQFF. CDR3 bases: TGTGCCAGCAGCCGCGTGGGACAGGGGTACAATGAGCAGTTCTTC.

This clone occurred a few times. The rearrangement uses TRBV10-3 and TRBJ2-4, with 9 bases fitting TRBD2. CDR1 ENHRY and CDR2 SYGVKD come from the germline V gene. This CDR3 has 17 residues. V lost 0 bases and J lost 0; bases outside the gene matches: 3. The CDR3 reads CAISESTSGLAKNIQYF. CDR3 nucleotides: TGTGCCATCAGTGAGTCGACTAGCGGTCTAGCCAAAAACATTCAGTACTTC.

This clone was counted a few times. The chain has TRBV25-1 and TRBJ1-5; tentative D call: TRBD1 (6 bases). Trimming took off 4 bases at V and 5 bases at J, with 12 bases between the two ends. The V gene's germline CDR1 is MGHDK and CDR2 SYGVNS. The CDR3 extends over 14 amino acids. CDR3 sequence: CASSAGALYQPQHF. The CDR3 nucleotides are TGTGCCAGCAGTGCAGGGGCTCTATATCAGCCCCAGCATTTT. Based on the CDR3 plus reference TRBV25-1 and TRBJ1-5, the full variable domain is EADIYQTPRYLVIGTGKKITLECSQTMGHDKMYWYQQDPGMELHLIHYSYGVNSTEKGDLSSESTVSRIRTEHFPLTLESARPSHTSQYLCASSAGALYQPQHFGDGTRLSIL.

This chain connects TRBV6-5 to TRBJ1-2; 8 nucleotides match TRBD1. The length of the CDR3 is 14 residues. The V gene's germline CDR1 is MNHEY and CDR2 SVGAGI. V was pared by 6 bases and J by 5 bases, with 8 bases of the junction left unmatched. CDR3 in amino acids: CASRTGTGWYGYTF. CDR3 in DNA: TGTGCCAGCAGGACTGGGACAGGATGGTATGGCTACACCTTC.

This rearrangement joins TRBV20-1 to TRBJ2-2; D is ambiguous. This CDR3 region has 11 residues. Germline loops: CDR1 DFQATT, CDR2 SNEGSKA (reference sequence). CDR3 nucleotides: TGCAGGGCAGGGAACACCGGGGAGCTGTTTTTT. Translation gives CRAGNTGELFF.

The V call is TRBV9, the J call TRBJ2-1, with TRBD2 matching 8 bases. Trimming cost V 2 bases and J 7 bases; bases outside gene matches: 11. Germline V gene lookup returns CDR1 SGDLS and CDR2 YYNGEE. The CDR3 loop spans 16 amino acids. CDR3 bases: TGTGCCAGCAGCGTCCCACTGGCGGGAGGCCCGAATGAGCAGTTCTTC. Its translation is CASSVPLAGGPNEQFF.

The rearrangement uses TRBV29-1 and TRBJ2-1, with no clear D. Germline CDR1 SQVTM, CDR2 ANQGSEA. With 2 bases removed from V and 1 base from J, the gap between germline ends came to 6 bases. CDR3 length: 13 residues. The DNA of the CDR3 is TGCAGCGTTGAACAGTTATCCTACAATGAGCAGTTCTTC. Translation: CSVEQLSYNEQFF.

The rearrangement links TRBV28 to TRBJ2-7, with a possible D match to TRBD1 (6 bases). CDR3 size: 14 residues. Germline V gene lookup returns CDR1 MDHEN and CDR2 SYDVKM. V lost 8 bases and J 1 base, leaving 15 bases between the germline ends. The CDR3, as DNA: TGTGCCAGCGGGTTGACAGGTGGTTCCTACGAGCAGTACTTC. This encodes CASGLTGGSYEQYF.

The V gene is TRBV5-1, the J gene TRBJ1-4, with D unresolved. CDR1 and CDR2 (germline): SGHRS, YFSETQ. With 4 bases removed from V and 7 bases from J, the gap between germline ends came to 17 bases. This CDR3 contains 15 residues. The CDR3 sequence is CASSIARRAAEKLFF. The CDR3 nucleotides are TGCGCCAGCAGCATCGCGAGGCGGGCGGCTGAAAAACTGTTTTTT.

This rearrangement joins TRBV28 to TRBJ1-4, with D unclear. V was clipped by 3 bases and J by 3 bases, with 8 bases between them. This CDR3 contains 14 residues. Germline V lookup: CDR1 MDHEN, CDR2 SYDVKM. The CDR3: CASSFMRSNEKLFF. CDR3 DNA sequence: TGTGCCAGCAGTTTTATGCGTTCTAATGAAAAACTGTTTTTT.

J is TRBJ2-5 and V is TRBV15, with TRBD2 identical over 10 bases. Germline V CDR1 and CDR2: LNHNV, YYDKDF (reference sequence). V was pared by 0 bases and J by 5 bases, with 9 bases of the junction left unmatched. This CDR3 contains 17 residues. The CDR3 coding sequence is TGTGCCACCAGCAGAGATTACCTAGCGGGAGTTCGGGAGACCCAGTACTTC. Translation gives CATSRDYLAGVRETQYF.

V and J are TRBV2 and TRBJ1-2, with D possibly being TRBD1 (5 bases). Trimming took 2 bases from V and 2 from J, leaving 9 bases between them. Germline V gene sequence: CDR1 SNHLY, CDR2 FYNNEI. The CDR3 consists of 14 residues. DNA for the CDR3: TGTGCCAGCAGTGAACTCCCAGGGAACTATGGCTACACCTTC. Its protein is CASSELPGNYGYTF. The whole variable domain, remainder taken from reference TRBV2 and TRBJ1-2, is EPEVTQTPSHQVTQMGQEVILRCVPISNHLYFYWYRQILGQKVEFLVSFYNNEISEKSEIFDDQFSVERPDGSNFTLKIRSTKLEDSAMYFCASSELPGNYGYTFGSGTRLTVV.

The chain links TRBV19 to TRBJ2-7, with D possibly matching TRBD2 (5 bases). V was clipped by 9 bases and J by 3 bases, with 18 bases between them. The CDR3 has 14 amino acids. Looked up from germline, CDR1 is LNHDA and CDR2 is SQIVND (reference sequence). CDR3 coding DNA: TGTGCCAGCAGCCTTGTAATGGACTTCTACGAGCAGTACTTC. Protein: CASSLVMDFYEQYF.

This clone was seen just once. V gene TRBV27 combines with J gene TRBJ2-1; D is perhaps TRBD2 (6 bases). The V gene's germline CDR1 is MNHEY and CDR2 SMNVEV (reference sequence). This CDR3 spans 15 amino acids. Trimming took 8 bases from V and 2 from J, leaving 16 bases between them. CDR3 coding DNA: TGTGCCAGCGGAAGGGACTCGATCCCCTACAATGAGCAGTTCTTC. Translation: CASGRDSIPYNEQFF.

The gene calls are TRBV11-3 and TRBJ2-2, with 9 nucleotides matching TRBD2. Germline CDR1 SGHNT, CDR2 YENEEA. The CDR3 is 16 amino acids. J was trimmed by 6 bases and V by 3 bases; bases with no gene match: 8. DNA for the CDR3: TGTGCCAGCAGCTTGGTTAGCGGGAGATATTCCGGGGAGCTGTTTTTT. Its protein product is CASSLVSGRYSGELFF. The full variable domain, with the rest looked up from reference TRBV11-3 and TRBJ2-2, is EAGVVQSPRYKIIEKKQPVAFWCNPISGHNTLYWYLQNLGQGPELLIRYENEEAVDDSQLPKDRFSAERLKGVDSTLKIQPAELGDSAVYLCASSLVSGRYSGELFFGEGSRLTVL.

The V gene is TRBV7-6, the J gene TRBJ2-2; D unresolved. The CDR3 is 16 residues long. Germline loops: CDR1 SGHVS, CDR2 FNYEAQ. V was trimmed by 5 bases and J by 0 bases, leaving 13 bases between them. CDR3 sequence (DNA): TGTGCCAGCAGCGGCCAGACTGCTGCGAACACCGGGGAGCTGTTTTTT. Amino acids: CASSGQTAANTGELFF. The full variable domain, rest sourced from reference TRBV7-6 and TRBJ2-2, is GAGVSQSPRYKVTKRGQDVALRCDPISGHVSLYWYRQALGQGPEFLTYFNYEAQQDKSGLPNDRFSAERPEGSISTLTIQRTEQRDSAMYRCASSGQTAANTGELFFGEGSRLTVL.

V is TRBV7-2 and J is TRBJ2-7, with 7 bases fitting TRBD2. The CDR3 has 15 amino acids. CDR1 SGHTA and CDR2 FQGNSA come from the germline V gene. V trimming: 5 bases; J trimming: 3 bases; junction bases outside the gene matches: 10. In DNA, the CDR3 is TGTGCCAGCAGCCCACATATAGGGACTATCTACGAGCAGTACTTC. This translates into CASSPHIGTIYEQYF.

The chain couples TRBV18 to TRBJ1-1; no firm D call. Trimming removed 3 bases at V and 3 bases at J, with 8 bases between. The CDR3 is 13 residues long. From germline, CDR1 is KGHSH and CDR2 LQKENI. The CDR3 region has the DNA TGTGCCAGCTCACCTGGACTCGACACTGAAGCTTTCTTT. Protein product: CASSPGLDTEAFF.

Only one count was recorded for this clone. The gene calls are TRBV6-5 and TRBJ1-5; possible D gene TRBD1, 6 bases. This CDR3 spans 13 amino acids. The germline V gene has CDR1 MNHEY and CDR2 SVGAGI. V shed 5 bases and J shed 6 bases, with 11 bases lying between them. CDR3 DNA sequence: TGTGCCAGCAGTATAGGGGGAAGTCAGCCCCAGCATTTT. Protein sequence: CASSIGGSQPQHF.

The chain recombines TRBV4-1 with TRBJ2-5, with 8 bases lining up with TRBD1. V shed 1 base, J shed 5 bases, and the junction held 9 bases outside the gene matches. From germline, CDR1 is MGHRA and CDR2 YSYEKL. CDR3 length: 16 residues. This CDR3 is CASSQAYDRGRETQYF. CDR3 coding DNA: TGCGCCAGCAGCCAAGCGTACGACAGGGGTCGCGAGACCCAGTACTTC.